Presented here are 28 T cell receptor beta chains from one specimen sequenced in a study of CD8+ T cells in alopecia areata. The treatment is: oral pan-JAK inhibitor, 5-10 mg twice daily. As the sequencing template, cDNA was produced by extracting RNA and reverse transcribing it. Profiled with immunoSEQ multiplex PCR; TCRdb holds only in-frame clones, not every one. Here the sample spans some 190,000 clones, roughly three fifths being singletons. The sequencing here drew on CD4+ T cells sorted from blood, taken at week 4, from a patient treated with tofacitinib. These receptor sequences come from a human donor with alopecia areata.

Only a few counts were recorded for this clone. The V call is TRBV5-1, the J call TRBJ2-5, with 9 bases matching TRBD1. V shed 2 bases and J 5 bases; nucleotides not matched to a gene: 4. The length of the CDR3 is 14 residues. The germline CDR1 and CDR2 sequences are SGHRS and YFSETQ. The CDR3 nucleotides read TGCGCCAGCAGCTTCGGACAGGGGATGGAGACCCAGTACTTC. Amino acid sequence: CASSFGQGMETQYF. Full variable domain (missing parts from reference TRBV5-1 and TRBJ2-5): KAGVTQTPRYLIKTRGQQVTLSCSPISGHRSVSWYQQTPGQGLQFLFEYFSETQRNKGNFPGRFSGRQFSNSRSEMNVSTLELGDSALYLCASSFGQGMETQYFGPGTRLLVL.

V gene TRBV7-2 combines with J gene TRBJ2-7; D assignment may be TRBD1 or TRBD2 (6 bases each). The germline CDR1 and CDR2 sequences are SGHTA and FQGNSA. The CDR3 runs 15 residues. V was clipped by 5 bases and J by 4 bases, with 18 bases between them. CDR3 bases: TGTGCCAGCAGCACGGGACACGTCGGGGGATACGAGCAGTACTTC. It encodes CASSTGHVGGYEQYF. The whole variable domain, filled in from reference TRBV7-2 and TRBJ2-7, reads GAGVSQSPSNKVTEKGKDVELRCDPISGHTALYWYRQSLGQGLEFLIYFQGNSAPDKSGLPSDRFSAERTGGSVSTLTIQRTQQEDSAVYLCASSTGHVGGYEQYFGPGTRLTVT.

The V gene is TRBV29-1, the J gene TRBJ2-7; D unclear. Germline assignment: CDR1 SQVTM and CDR2 ANQGSEA. The CDR3 has 13 amino acids. V dropped 3 bases and J dropped 6 bases, with 15 bases sitting between them. CDR3 nucleotides: TGCAGCGTTGAGGGGTCCATTCCCGGCGAGCAGTACTTC. This gives the protein CSVEGSIPGEQYF.

As to this clone: Possible read error: a much larger clone is one base away. Other DNA sequences of this sample code for an identical CDR3. The chain has TRBV6-1 and TRBJ1-2; no clear D. There are 11 residues in the CDR3. Trimming left V 5 bases short and J 7 bases short, with 8 bases between. Germline-derived CDR1 and CDR2 are MNHNS and SASEGT. CDR3: CASSYGLGYTF. CDR3 bases: TGTGCCAGCAGTTACGGCCTTGGCTACACCTTC.

The gene calls are TRBV9 and TRBJ2-2, with a possible D match to TRBD1 (5 bases). The germline V gene has CDR1 SGDLS and CDR2 YYNGEE. The ends were cut back, 1 base at V and 0 bases at J, with 7 bases in the middle. The CDR3 consists of 15 residues. CDR3 residues: CASSVQGANTGELFF. CDR3 sequence (DNA): TGTGCCAGCAGCGTACAGGGCGCGAACACCGGGGAGCTGTTTTTT.

This clone was seen more than once but under ten times. The gene calls are TRBV4-1 and TRBJ2-4; tentative D call: TRBD2 (5 bases). CDR1 is MGHRA, CDR2 YSYEKL, per germline. CDR3 length equals 17 residues. V was trimmed by 1 base and J by 9 bases, leaving 22 bases between them. The CDR3 bases are TGCGCCAGCAGCCAAGGAGGGCCTGCTGGGTGGGTCGGCATTCAGTACTTC. This sequence encodes CASSQGGPAGWVGIQYF.

The chain couples TRBV15 to TRBJ2-3; D possibly corresponds to TRBD2 (5 bases). Trimming removed 4 bases at V and 4 bases at J, with 9 bases between. This CDR3 has 13 amino acids. CDR1 is LNHNV, CDR2 YYDKDF, per germline (reference sequence). CDR3 protein: CATSTGMSDTQYF. In nucleotides, the CDR3 is TGTGCCACCAGCACCGGGATGTCAGATACGCAGTATTTT. The variable domain in full, completed from reference TRBV15 and TRBJ2-3, reads DAMVIQNPRYQVTQFGKPVTLSCSQTLNHNVMYWYQQKSSQAPKLLFHYYDKDFNNEADTPDNFQSRRPNTSFCFLDIRSPGLGDTAMYLCATSTGMSDTQYFGPGTRLTVL.

This clone was picked up a small number of times. The chain joins TRBV6-5 to TRBJ2-5; tentatively, D is TRBD2 (6 bases). In germline, CDR1 is MNHEY, CDR2 SVGAGI. The CDR3 has 13 residues. The V end lost 0 bases, the J end lost 4 bases, and 6 bases lay between the germline ends. DNA for the CDR3: TGTGCCAGCAGTTACTCGGGGGGAGAGACCCAGTACTTC. Translating it yields CASSYSGGETQYF.

V is TRBV6-6 and J is TRBJ2-1; D remains unclear. This CDR3 contains 12 residues. Germline values: CDR1 MNHNY, CDR2 SVGAGI (reference sequence). Trimming removed 0 bases from V and 14 bases from J, with 11 bases in between. The CDR3 bases are TGTGCCAGCAGTTACTCGCAAGCGATCGAGTTCTTC. It encodes CASSYSQAIEFF.

With respect to this clone: Different DNA sequences within this sample yield the same CDR3. Here the CDR3 DNA reads TGCGCCAGCAGCCGTGACAGGGTTGGAGATACGCAGTATTTT. This encodes CASSRDRVGDTQYF. The chain joins TRBV5-1 to TRBJ2-3; 7 bases map to TRBD1. Unmatched junction bases numbered 7, after V lost 4 bases and J lost 5 bases. Per germline, CDR1 SGHRS and CDR2 YFSETQ. The CDR3 sequence is 14 residues long.

V and J are TRBV30 and TRBJ1-3; unclear D gene. Trimming took off 3 bases at V and 0 bases at J, with 9 bases between the two ends. Germline V gene lookup returns CDR1 GTSNPN and CDR2 SVGIG (reference sequence). The CDR3 extends over 14 amino acids. CDR3 DNA: TGTGCCTGGAGAAACGAGATCTCTGGAAACACCATATATTTT. It codes for CAWRNEISGNTIYF.

The chain joins TRBV28 to TRBJ2-7; tentatively, D is TRBD2 (6 bases). Germline CDR1 is MDHEN and CDR2 is SYDVKM. The CDR3 sequence is 15 residues long. Trimming removed 5 bases from V and 2 bases from J, with 16 bases in between. The CDR3 region is CASSPGGGMAYEQYF. CDR3 nucleotides: TGTGCCAGCAGTCCTGGCGGCGGGATGGCCTACGAGCAGTACTTC.

In this sample, this clone turned up a few times. This chain joins TRBV29-1 and TRBJ2-1; no clear D. The CDR3 loop spans 13 amino acids. Trimming shortened V by 4 bases and J by 7 bases, and 14 bases separated the two germline ends. The V gene's germline CDR1 is SQVTM and CDR2 ANQGSEA. CDR3 nucleotide sequence: TGCAGCGTTGCGGTTCCGAGTCCAAATGAGCAGTTCTTC. Encoded protein: CSVAVPSPNEQFF.

This chain uses TRBV4-1 with TRBJ2-7, with 7 bases fitting TRBD2. This CDR3 is 15 amino acids long. The trim removed 3 bases at V and 0 bases at J, leaving 5 bases unmatched. Germline V lookup: CDR1 MGHRA, CDR2 YSYEKL. The CDR3 DNA is TGCGCCAGCAGCCAGTACCTAGCGGTCTCCTACGAGCAGTACTTC. Protein sequence: CASSQYLAVSYEQYF.

CDR3 sequence reads: CASRWETSGIAEQFF. The CDR3 DNA is TGTGCCAGCAGGTGGGAGACTAGCGGGATAGCGGAGCAGTTCTTC. The V and J genes are TRBV11-2 and TRBJ2-1, with 11 positions matching TRBD2. This CDR3 contains 15 residues. Germline V gene data show CDR1 as SGHAT and CDR2 as FQNNGV. V trimming: 6 bases; J trimming: 10 bases; junction bases outside the gene matches: 11.

The chain couples TRBV30 to TRBJ1-5; no firm D call. Trimming left V 4 bases short and J 0 bases short, with 19 bases between. The germline gives CDR1 GTSNPN, CDR2 SVGIG (reference sequence). The CDR3 is made up of 17 amino acids. The CDR3 reads CAWNFTDITYSNQPQHF. As DNA, the CDR3 is TGTGCCTGGAACTTCACCGACATAACCTATAGCAATCAGCCCCAGCATTTT.

This clone occurred a few times. The same CDR3 also results from other DNA sequences found in this sample. The CDR3 region has the DNA TGCAGCGTTGAAGGGACAGGGGGCTACGAGCAGTACTTC. Translated: CSVEGTGGYEQYF. The genes are TRBV29-1 and TRBJ2-7; TRBD1 aligns across 10 bases. CDR1 is SQVTM, CDR2 ANQGSEA, per germline. CDR3 length: 13 amino acids. Trimming cost V 1 base and J 3 bases; bases outside gene matches: 0.

The chain recombines TRBV29-1 with TRBJ2-3, with D possibly called TRBD1 or TRBD2 (5 bases each). CDR3 length: 15 amino acids. Germline V CDR1 and CDR2: SQVTM, ANQGSEA. Trimming left V 1 base short and J 2 bases short, with 13 bases between. CDR3 loop: CSVEGGAGSTDTQYF. The CDR3 DNA reads TGCAGCGTTGAAGGGGGAGCAGGGTCCACAGATACGCAGTATTTT.

This clone was counted a few times. The chain joins TRBV29-1 to TRBJ2-3; D is unclear. The CDR3 runs to 13 residues. Germline lookup yields CDR1 SQVTM and CDR2 ANQGSEA. Trimming took off 4 bases at V and 2 bases at J, with 10 bases between the two ends. The CDR3 region is CSVVDGYTDTQYF. The CDR3 DNA is TGCAGCGTTGTTGATGGATACACAGATACGCAGTATTTT.

The J gene is TRBJ2-7, the V gene TRBV7-8; no reliable D call. The V end was cut by 1 base, the J end by 3 bases, with 7 bases between. The CDR3 runs 13 residues. Germline CDR1 reads SGHVS; CDR2 reads FQNEAQ. This chain's CDR3 is CASSLDTHYEQYF. The CDR3 nucleotides read TGTGCCAGCAGCTTAGACACACACTACGAGCAGTACTTC.

The chain recombines TRBV15 with TRBJ1-1; D unresolved. The CDR3 has 15 amino acids. From germline, CDR1 is LNHNV and CDR2 YYDKDF (reference sequence). Between the trimmed V and J ends, which lost 0 bases and 1 base, there was a span of 9 bases. Written as DNA, the CDR3 is TGTGCCACCAGCAGAGATCCCCGGGCGAACACTGAAGCTTTCTTT. Translating it yields CATSRDPRANTEAFF.

The chain couples TRBV5-4 to TRBJ1-2, with 9 bases that match TRBD1. CDR1 and CDR2 (germline): SGHNT, YYREEE (reference sequence). This CDR3 contains 14 residues. J gave up 8 bases and V 5 bases, and 10 bases lay outside the gene matches. The CDR3, as DNA: TGTGCCAGCAGACTCGGGACAGGGATGGTAGGCTACACCTTC. It yields the protein CASRLGTGMVGYTF.

This clone was recorded only once. V usage is TRBV7-9 and J usage is TRBJ2-3; 9 bases map to TRBD2. Germline CDR1 is SEHNR and CDR2 is FQNEAQ (reference sequence). Trimming removed 5 bases from V and 4 bases from J; junction bases left unmatched: 10. CDR3 length equals 16 residues. DNA for the CDR3: TGTGCCAGCAGCCGTGGGTCTGCGGGAGGGGCAGATACGCAGTATTTT. Amino acids: CASSRGSAGGADTQYF.

The gene calls are TRBV7-9 and TRBJ1-5; D is unresolved. The CDR3 contains 15 residues. The ends were cut back, 1 base at V and 11 bases at J, with 18 bases in the middle. The germline V gene encodes CDR1 SEHNR and CDR2 FQNEAQ (reference sequence). CDR3 DNA sequence: TGTGCCAGCAGCTTAGTCGGGAACTTTGGGGAGGCCCAGCATTTT. Residues: CASSLVGNFGEAQHF. Using reference TRBV7-9 and TRBJ1-5 for the parts outside the CDR3, the full variable domain is DTGVSQNPRHKITKRGQNVTFRCDPISEHNRLYWYRQTLGQGPEFLTYFQNEAQLEKSRLLSDRFSAERPKGSFSTLEIQRTEQGDSAMYLCASSLVGNFGEAQHFGDGTRLSIL.

This sequence joins TRBV29-1 and TRBJ2-3; TRBD2 matches at 7 bases. Germline V gene sequence: CDR1 SQVTM, CDR2 ANQGSEA. CDR3 length: 15 amino acids. V lost 6 bases and J lost 0; bases outside the gene matches: 9. The CDR3 spells CSVPGGSGSTDTQYF. Written as DNA, the CDR3 is TGCAGCGTCCCTGGCGGGAGCGGTAGCACAGATACGCAGTATTTT.

V is TRBV30 and J is TRBJ2-6, with D unresolved. V lost 4 bases and J 0 bases, leaving 4 bases between the germline ends. Germline CDR1 and CDR2: GTSNPN and SVGIG (reference sequence). The CDR3 is 13 amino acids. The CDR3 DNA reads TGTGCCTGGATGAACTCTGGGGCCAACGTCCTGACTTTC. It translates to CAWMNSGANVLTF.

This clone was recorded a few times. The chain recombines TRBV30 with TRBJ2-7; possibly TRBD1 for D (6 bases). The germline V and J ends were trimmed by 4 bases and 4 bases, with 8 bases remaining between them. CDR1 is GTSNPN, CDR2 SVGIG, per germline (reference sequence). CDR3 size: 11 residues. The CDR3 DNA follows: TGTGCCTGGACTACAGGGTACGAGCAGTACTTC. Residues: CAWTTGYEQYF.

V usage is TRBV30 and J usage is TRBJ1-4, with D unclear. The V end was cut by 5 bases, the J end by 3 bases, with 7 bases between. CDR3 length equals 12 residues. In germline, CDR1 is GTSNPN, CDR2 SVGIG (reference sequence). CDR3 nucleotide sequence: TGTGCCTGGGGGTCATCTAATGAAAAACTGTTTTTT. It codes for CAWGSSNEKLFF.